The 5 T cell receptor beta chains in this list originate from one sample, sequenced in a study of T cell responses to AZD1222 COVID-19 vaccine. Clones were read by immunoSEQ multiplex PCR, and TCRdb kept only the in-frame ones, dropping some. The sample has 80,000 or so clones, 87% seen once. Here the sequenced sample was peripheral blood, taken on day 0 of AZD1222 vaccination. The receptors derive from an adult in good health.

The gene calls are TRBV10-3 and TRBJ2-2, with D possibly being TRBD2 (5 bases). V gave up 3 bases and J gave up 6 bases, with 11 bases separating them. CDR3 size: 14 residues. Germline CDR1 is ENHRY and CDR2 is SYGVKD. The CDR3 DNA reads TGTGCCATCAGTGAAGGGCTAGCTGCCGGGGAGCTGTTTTTT. Encoded protein: CAISEGLAAGELFF.

The V call is TRBV5-5, the J call TRBJ2-3, with D hard to call. The CDR3 is 14 residues long. Germline CDR1 and CDR2: SGHKS and YYEKEE (reference sequence). The ends were cut back, 1 base at V and 4 bases at J, with 10 bases in the middle. The CDR3 is CASSLSLTPDTQYF. The CDR3 DNA is TGTGCCAGCAGCTTGTCACTAACTCCAGATACGCAGTATTTT.

The chain recombines TRBV6-5 with TRBJ1-5, with D unresolved. V was cut by 0 bases and J by 6 bases, with 9 bases left in between. Germline V CDR1 and CDR2: MNHEY, SVGAGI. The CDR3 is 14 amino acids. This CDR3 reads CASSYSSRGQPQHF. CDR3 bases: TGTGCCAGCAGTTACTCGAGCCGGGGTCAGCCCCAGCATTTT.

The chain uses TRBV28 and TRBJ1-1; perhaps TRBD1 as D (5 bases). V was pared by 7 bases and J by 7 bases, with 13 bases between. The CDR3 spans 12 residues. Germline assignment: CDR1 MDHEN and CDR2 SYDVKM. CDR3 region: CASIGEHHEAFF. The CDR3 DNA sequence: TGTGCCAGCATAGGGGAACACCATGAAGCTTTCTTT.

The chain carries TRBV7-8 and TRBJ2-1; possibly TRBD1 or TRBD2 for D (6 bases each). The CDR3 spans 15 residues. CDR1 and CDR2 (germline): SGHVS, FQNEAQ. V was trimmed by 4 bases and J by 4 bases, leaving 14 bases between them. The CDR3 DNA reads as TGTGCCAGCAGCTCCCTAGGGGGGATGTACAATGAGCAGTTCTTC. Translated: CASSSLGGMYNEQFF.